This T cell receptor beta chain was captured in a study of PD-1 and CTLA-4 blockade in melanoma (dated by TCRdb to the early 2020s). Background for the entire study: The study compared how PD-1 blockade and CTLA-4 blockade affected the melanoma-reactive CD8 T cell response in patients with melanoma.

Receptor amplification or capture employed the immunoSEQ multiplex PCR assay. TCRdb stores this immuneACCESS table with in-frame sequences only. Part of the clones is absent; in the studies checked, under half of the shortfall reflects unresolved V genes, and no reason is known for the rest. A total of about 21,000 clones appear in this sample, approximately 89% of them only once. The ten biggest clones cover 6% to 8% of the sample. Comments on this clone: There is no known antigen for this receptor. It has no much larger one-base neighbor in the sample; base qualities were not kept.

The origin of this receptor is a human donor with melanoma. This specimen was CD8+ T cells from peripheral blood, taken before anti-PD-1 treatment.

The nucleotides are TGTGCCAGCTCAGAGAGGGCAGGTGGACTAAACACGGGTGGCTACACCTTC. This translates into CASSERAGGLNTGGYTF. Rearrangement joined TRBV18 to TRBJ1-2; the D gene is not confidently resolved. The CDR3 runs 17 amino acids, cysteine and phenylalanine included. Solely the CDR3 DNA is kept, with 51 bases framed from the first base. From the germline V gene, CDR1 is KGHSH and CDR2 is LQKENI. The V end loses 5 bases and the J end loses 7 bases, and a stretch of 26 bases separates them. This CDR3, with the reference TRBV18 and TRBJ1-2 proteins standing in past its ends, gives the full variable domain NAGVMQNPRHLVRRRGQEARLRCSPMKGHSHVYWYRQLPEEGLKFMVYLQKENIIDESGMPKERFSAEFPKEGPSILRIQQVVRGDSAAYFCASSERAGGLNTGGYTFGSGTRLTVV.